This TCR beta chain is drawn from a study of long-term antiretroviral therapy in people with HIV. Background on the study: When the earliest samples were collected, ART was typically delayed until CD4 counts fell. Notes on the study in general: Against controls, HIV repertoires showed narrower ranges of CDR3 length.

Germline-derived CDR1 and CDR2 are SNHLY and FYNNEI. This CDR3 is built from 14 residues. V was pared by 7 bases and J by 6 bases, with 5 bases of the junction left unmatched. Of note for this clone: Antigen: not known.

The assay, immunoSEQ v3.0, was run at survey level. The repertoire was sequenced with immunoSEQ multiplex PCR; TCRdb's copy has only in-frame clones and lacks some. The table has nearly 50,000 clones, 80% to 90% seen once. The TCR originated in a woman under 30 with HIV. The material was unsorted PBMCs, obtained 0.8 years after starting antiretroviral therapy. This chain uses TRBV2 with TRBJ2-2, with 10 bases aligning to TRBD2. The CDR3 reads CASTGTSVAGELFF. The CDR3, as DNA: TGTGCCAGCACAGGGACTAGCGTGGCCGGGGAGCTGTTTTTT. Full variable domain (missing parts from reference TRBV2 and TRBJ2-2): EPEVTQTPSHQVTQMGQEVILRCVPISNHLYFYWYRQILGQKVEFLVSFYNNEISEKSEIFDDQFSVERPDGSNFTLKIRSTKLEDSAMYFCASTGTSVAGELFFGEGSRLTVL.